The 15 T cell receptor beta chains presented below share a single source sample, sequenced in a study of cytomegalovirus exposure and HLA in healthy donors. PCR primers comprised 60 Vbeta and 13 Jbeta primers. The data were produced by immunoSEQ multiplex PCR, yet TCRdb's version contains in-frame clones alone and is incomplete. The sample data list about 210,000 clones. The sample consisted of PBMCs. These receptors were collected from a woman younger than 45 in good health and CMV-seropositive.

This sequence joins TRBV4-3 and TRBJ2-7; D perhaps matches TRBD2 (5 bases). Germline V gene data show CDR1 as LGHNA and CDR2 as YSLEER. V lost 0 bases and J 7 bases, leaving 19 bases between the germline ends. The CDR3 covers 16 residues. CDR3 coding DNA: TGCGCCAGCAGCCAAGATATTCACTCCTCCTCGGGGGAGCAGTACTTC. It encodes CASSQDIHSSSGEQYF.

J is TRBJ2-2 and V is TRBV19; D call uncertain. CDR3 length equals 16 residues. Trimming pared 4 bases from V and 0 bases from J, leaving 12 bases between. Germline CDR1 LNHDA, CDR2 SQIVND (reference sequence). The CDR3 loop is CASSNLLGANTGELFF. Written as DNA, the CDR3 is TGTGCCAGTAGTAACCTCCTCGGAGCGAACACCGGGGAGCTGTTTTTT.

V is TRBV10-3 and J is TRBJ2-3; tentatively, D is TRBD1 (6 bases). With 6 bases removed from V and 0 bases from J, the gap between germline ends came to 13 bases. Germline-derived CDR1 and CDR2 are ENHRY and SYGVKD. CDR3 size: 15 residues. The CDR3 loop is CAIRDRDTSTDTQYF. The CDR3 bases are TGTGCCATCAGAGACCGGGACACTAGCACAGATACGCAGTATTTT.

CDR3 region: CASSPIEGAGQPQHF. CDR3 bases: TGTGCCAGCTCACCCATTGAGGGGGCTGGGCAGCCCCAGCATTTT. This sequence joins TRBV18 and TRBJ1-5; 7 bases match TRBD1. Trimming removed 3 bases from V and 7 bases from J; junction bases left unmatched: 9. The CDR3 contains 15 residues. Per germline, CDR1 KGHSH and CDR2 LQKENI.

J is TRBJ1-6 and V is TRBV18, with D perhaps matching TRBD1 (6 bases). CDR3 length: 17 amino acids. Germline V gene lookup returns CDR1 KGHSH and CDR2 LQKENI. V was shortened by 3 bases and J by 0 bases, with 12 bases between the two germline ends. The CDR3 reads CASSPSTGPSYNSPLHF. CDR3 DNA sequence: TGTGCCAGCTCACCCTCGACAGGACCCTCCTATAATTCACCCCTCCACTTT. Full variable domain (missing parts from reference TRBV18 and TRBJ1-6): NAGVMQNPRHLVRRRGQEARLRCSPMKGHSHVYWYRQLPEEGLKFMVYLQKENIIDESGMPKERFSAEFPKEGPSILRIQQVVRGDSAAYFCASSPSTGPSYNSPLHFGNGTRLTVT.

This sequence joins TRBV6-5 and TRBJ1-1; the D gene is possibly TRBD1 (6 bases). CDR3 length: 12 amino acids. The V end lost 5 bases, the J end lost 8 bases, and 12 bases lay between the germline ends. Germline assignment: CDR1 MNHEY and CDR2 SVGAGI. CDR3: CASSQTGTEAFF. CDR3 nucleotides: TGTGCCAGCAGTCAAACCGGGACAGAAGCTTTCTTT.

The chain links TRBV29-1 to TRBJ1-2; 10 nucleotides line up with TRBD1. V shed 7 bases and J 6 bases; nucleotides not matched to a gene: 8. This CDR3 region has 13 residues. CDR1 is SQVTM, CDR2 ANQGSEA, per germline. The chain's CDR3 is CSGGVTGGDGYTF. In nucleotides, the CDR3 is TGCAGCGGGGGGGTGACAGGGGGCGATGGCTACACCTTC.

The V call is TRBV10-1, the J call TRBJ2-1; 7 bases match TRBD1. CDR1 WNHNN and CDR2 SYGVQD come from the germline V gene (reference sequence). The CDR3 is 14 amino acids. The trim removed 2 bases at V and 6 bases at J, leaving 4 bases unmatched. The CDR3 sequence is CASSEDWDSNEQFF. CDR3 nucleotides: TGCGCCAGCAGTGAGGATTGGGACAGCAATGAGCAGTTCTTC.

CDR3 amino acids: CAWSVHRTFYEQYF. The CDR3 DNA is TGTGCCTGGAGTGTTCACAGGACGTTCTACGAGCAGTACTTC. V usage is TRBV30 and J usage is TRBJ2-5; the D gene is possibly TRBD1 (5 bases). The J call may be mistaken, given a closer DNA end match to TRBJ2-7. From germline, CDR1 is GTSNPN and CDR2 SVGIG (reference sequence). The CDR3 loop spans 14 amino acids.

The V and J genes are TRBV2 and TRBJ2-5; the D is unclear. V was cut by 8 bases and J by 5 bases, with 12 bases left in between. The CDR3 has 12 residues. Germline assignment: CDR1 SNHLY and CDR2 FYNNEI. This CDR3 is CASLRPGETQYF. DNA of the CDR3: TGTGCCAGCTTACGGCCCGGGGAGACCCAGTACTTC.

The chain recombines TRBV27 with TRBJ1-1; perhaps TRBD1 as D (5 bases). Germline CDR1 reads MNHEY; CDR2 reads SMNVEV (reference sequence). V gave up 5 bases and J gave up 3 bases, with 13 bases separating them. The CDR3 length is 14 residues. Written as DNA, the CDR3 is TGTGCCAGCAGTGTACGACAGCCTTACACTGAAGCTTTCTTT. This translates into CASSVRQPYTEAFF.

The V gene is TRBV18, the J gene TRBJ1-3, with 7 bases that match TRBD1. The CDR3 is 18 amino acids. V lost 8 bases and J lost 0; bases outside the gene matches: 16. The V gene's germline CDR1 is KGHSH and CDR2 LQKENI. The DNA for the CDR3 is TGTGCCAGCCTACCCGGCCGCTTAGGGACAGTCTCTGGAAACACCATATATTTT. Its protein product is CASLPGRLGTVSGNTIYF.

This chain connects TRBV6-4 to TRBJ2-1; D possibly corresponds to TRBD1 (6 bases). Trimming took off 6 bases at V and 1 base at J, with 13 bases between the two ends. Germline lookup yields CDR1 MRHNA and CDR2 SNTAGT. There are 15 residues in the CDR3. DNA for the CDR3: TGTGCCAGCAGCACAAGAGGGGGATCCTACAATGAGCAGTTCTTC. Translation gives CASSTRGGSYNEQFF.

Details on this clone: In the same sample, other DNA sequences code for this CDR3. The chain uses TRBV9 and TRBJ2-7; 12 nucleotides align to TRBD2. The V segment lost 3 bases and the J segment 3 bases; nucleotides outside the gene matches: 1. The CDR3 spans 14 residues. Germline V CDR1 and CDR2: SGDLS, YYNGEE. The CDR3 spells CASSAGLAGYEQYF. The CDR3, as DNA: TGTGCCAGCAGCGCGGGACTAGCGGGCTACGAGCAGTACTTC.

In nucleotides, the CDR3 is TGCGCCAGCAGCCAAGATATTGTTGGGGCGAGCTCTGGAAACACCATATATTTT. Its protein product is CASSQDIVGASSGNTIYF. The chain recombines TRBV4-3 with TRBJ1-3; TRBD1 is a possible D gene (5 bases). The CDR3 is 18 residues long. The V end lost 0 bases, the J end lost 0 bases, and 15 bases lay between the germline ends. Germline lookup yields CDR1 LGHNA and CDR2 YSLEER.